These 7 T cell receptor beta chains were all obtained from the same sample, sequenced in a study of regulatory T cells in long-lasting Graves disease. Through Arm-PCR of CDR3 regions and iRepertoire HTBI primers, TCR beta libraries were built. TCRdb recomputed calls from the multiplex PCR reads with MiXCR, one row per CDR3 protein. The data contain roughly 500,000 distinct CDR3 sequences, 22% of them seen just once; the ten biggest clones take up around 13%. The time point here: persistent/refractory GD, antithyroid drugs over 5 years with positive TRAb. Extracted RNA from PBMCs served as the source of the TCR library. The sequenced sample was peripheral blood mononuclear cells (PBMCs), obtained when the disease was refractory, from a patient treated with antithyroid drugs. Receptor source: a female donor with Graves disease.

J is TRBJ1-6 and V is TRBV3-1, with D uncertain. Trimming cost V 2 bases and J 7 bases, with 9 bases left between them. Germline CDR1 is LGHDT and CDR2 is YNNKEL (reference sequence). This CDR3 comprises 14 residues. The CDR3 reads CASSQPTGNSPLHF. The CDR3 region has the DNA TGTGCCAGCAGCCAACCGACGGGAAATTCACCCCTCCACTTT.

The chain recombines TRBV7-9 with TRBJ1-4, with TRBD1 as a possible D gene (6 bases). V lost 2 bases and J lost 11, with 33 bases in between. Per the germline V gene, CDR1 is SEHNR and CDR2 is FQNEAQ (reference sequence). This CDR3 is 20 amino acids long. The CDR3 DNA is TGTGCCAGCAGCTTATTTTCCCTCCGACGAGGACAGTACCGTCAGGGGAAACTGTTTTTT. This sequence encodes CASSLFSLRRGQYRQGKLFF.

Many counts were recorded for this clonotype. The chain joins TRBV7-3 to TRBJ1-1; possibly TRBD1 for D (5 bases). In germline, CDR1 is SGHTA, CDR2 FQGTGA. Trimming took off 6 bases at V and 1 base at J, with 9 bases between the two ends. The CDR3 has 13 amino acids. The CDR3 sequence is CASRQDTNTEAFF. The CDR3 DNA sequence: TGTGCCAGCAGACAGGACACGAACACTGAAGCTTTCTTT.

The sample holds many counts of this clonotype. The gene calls are TRBV30 and TRBJ1-2; D is uncertain. This CDR3 has 15 amino acids. Trimming stripped 6 bases from V and 0 bases from J, with 17 bases between. The V gene's germline CDR1 is GTSNPN and CDR2 SVGIG (reference sequence). The CDR3: CACLNYYQSNYGYTF. Written as DNA, the CDR3 is TGTGCCTGCCTAAATTACTACCAGTCTAACTATGGCTACACCTTC.

This clonotype occurred a few times. This rearrangement joins TRBV20-1 to TRBJ2-7; TRBD2 agrees at 9 bases. Looked up from germline, CDR1 is DFQATT and CDR2 is SNEGSKA (reference sequence). The CDR3 totals 13 residues. V shed 2 bases, J shed 6 bases, and the junction held 5 bases outside the gene matches. In DNA, the CDR3 is TGCAGTGCTAGATTTGCGGGGGGGCGCGAGCAGTACTTC. Translated, it gives CSARFAGGREQYF.

This clonotype occurred a few times. The CDR3, as DNA: TGCGCCAGCAGGCGGGCGGGGGGCGATGTGATTAACTACGAGCAGTACTTC. Its protein is CASRRAGGDVINYEQYF. The V and J genes are TRBV5-1 and TRBJ2-7; 8 bases agree with TRBD2. J gave up 3 bases and V 5 bases, and 16 bases lay outside the gene matches. Germline V gives CDR1 SGHRS, CDR2 YFSETQ. The CDR3 loop spans 17 amino acids.

The table lists this clonotype with a few counts. The chain is built from TRBV29-1 and TRBJ2-1; tentatively, D is TRBD2 (5 bases). The CDR3 length is 14 residues. Germline CDR1 SQVTM, CDR2 ANQGSEA. Between the trimmed V and J ends, which lost 1 base and 2 bases, there was a span of 9 bases. The DNA for the CDR3 is TGCAGCGTTGAAGGCCTAGCAGCCTACAATGAGCAGTTCTTC. This sequence encodes CSVEGLAAYNEQFF.